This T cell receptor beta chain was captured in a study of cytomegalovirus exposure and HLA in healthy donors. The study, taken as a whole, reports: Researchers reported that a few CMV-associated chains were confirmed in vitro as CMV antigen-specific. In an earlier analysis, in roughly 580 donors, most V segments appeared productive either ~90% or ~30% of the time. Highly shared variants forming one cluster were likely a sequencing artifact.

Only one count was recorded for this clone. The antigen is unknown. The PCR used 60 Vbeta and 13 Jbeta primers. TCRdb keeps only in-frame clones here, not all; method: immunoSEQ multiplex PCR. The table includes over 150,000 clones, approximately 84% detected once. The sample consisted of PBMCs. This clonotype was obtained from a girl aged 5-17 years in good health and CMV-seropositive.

The CDR3 sequence: CSVDRTDGYTF. DNA of the CDR3: TGCAGCGTAGACAGAACTGATGGCTACACCTTC. The V call is TRBV29-1, the J call TRBJ1-2; D is perhaps TRBD1 (5 bases). Germline loops: CDR1 SQVTM, CDR2 ANQGSEA. This CDR3 is built from 11 residues. V was pared by 6 bases and J by 6 bases, with 11 bases between.